This T cell receptor (beta chain) was sequenced for a study of T cells in Graves' hyperthyroidism and ophthalmopathy (dated by TCRdb to about 2019). Notes on the research overall: Peripheral blood samples were taken at the time of initial diagnosis, prior to any treatment. To identify TCR V-J signatures that set the groups apart, the researchers used a discovery cohort of 100 patients, made up of 40 to 45 with Graves' ophthalmopathy and some 60 with stable Graves' hyperthyroidism. Prospective prediction of ophthalmopathy was tested in an independent validation cohort consisting of about 19 hyperthyroidism patients and 15 to 17 patients who later progressed to ophthalmopathy. The 90 or so discovery patients were randomly split 7:3 into training and test sets. Thyroid tissue and blood T-cell repertoires from roughly six Graves' hyperthyroidism patients were also compared in the study. Following sampling, methimazole starting at 30 mg daily was given to hyperthyroidism patients, and high-dose intravenous methylprednisolone was given to ophthalmopathy patients. According to the paper, TCR Vbeta CDR3 sequencing was carried out on 135 peripheral blood samples, which came from fewer than 50 ophthalmopathy, around 74 hyperthyroidism and some 17 progressor patients.

The CDR3 contains 18 residues, cysteine and phenylalanine counted. Only the CDR3 DNA is retained, 54 bases long and in frame from the first base. CDR1 and CDR2 (SGHTA, FQGNSA) derive from the germline V gene. Trimming takes 5 bases off V and 2 bases off J; junction bases not matched to a gene: 10. In the ophthalmopathy patients, disease was moderately to severely active, with a Clinical Activity Score of 3 or more, a NOSPECS grade of 4 or more, and a duration of less than 3 months. Any patient with an uncontrolled infection, another autoimmune disease, pregnancy or lactation was excluded. Diagnoses relied on clinical symptoms, serum thyroxine and TRAb, thyroid ultrasound and orbital computed tomography. PBMCs were separated from over 9 ml of fresh peripheral blood using Ficoll-Paque density gradient centrifugation. Total RNA was extracted using Trizol reagent, and RNA quality was assessed on an Agilent 2100 Bioanalyzer.

The TCR beta CDR3 regions were amplified from RNA transcripts. The first round of RT-PCR for the TCR CDR3 was performed with the HTBI primer set and the Qiagen OneStep RT-PCR kit. Libraries were constructed in a second round of multiplex PCR, after which size selection and purification were carried out. Sequencing of the libraries was done on an Illumina HiSeq2000 using paired-end 100 bp reads. In the original analysis: SOAPnuke was used to process the raw data, with reads discarded if the reads contained adapters or uncalled bases, had a mean Phred below 15, or lacked an exact constant-primer or identifier match. COPE v1.2.5 was used to merge the high-quality paired reads, and each unique nucleotide sequence was defined as a clonotype. Clonotypes were aligned to IMGT TRBV, TRBD and TRBJ reference segments using MiTCR v1.1. Only V-J combinations with frequency above 0.0001, covering 99% to 99.2% of repertoires, were analysed. The TCS score was defined as F50 (clonal expansion) divided by E x V (chaos), with BLOSUM62-based TCRdist calculated between CDR3 peptides within each V-J. Welch's t-statistics and random forest reduced around 510 V-J features to 10 to 15, which were used in a naive Bayes classifier (R e1071). In-frame beta chains were kept once TCRdb had trimmed the public reads at Q25 with fastp and called clones with MiXCR. Each record represents a unique CDR3 protein, reported with the most common genes and DNA among its rows. For this entry, the V and J calls and clone size follow TCRdb and not the study's own pipeline. The table for this sample lists about 600,000 distinct CDR3 sequences; approximately 15% of them were counted only once. 7% to 9% of the sample belongs to the ten largest clones.

Many counts were recorded for this clonotype. Its antigen is unknown. Per-base qualities were not stored, and no clone one base away is much larger. The paper as a whole reports these results and caveats: Most expanded thyroid clonotypes (frequency above 0.001) were also found in blood, which suggests that blood repertoires may mirror thyroid immune responses. A model built on a 13 V-J signature distinguished ophthalmopathy from stable hyperthyroidism, reaching 87.88% sensitivity and around 81% specificity in cross-validation and 80%/75% in testing. In validation, the model predicted progression to ophthalmopathy with around 71% sensitivity and approximately 74% specificity, a median of 6.5 months before onset. No statistical method was used to set the sample size in advance, and investigators knew the group allocation.

The chain is made from TRBV7-2 and TRBJ2-1; TRBD2 agrees with 12 junctional bases. The sequence came from a woman aged 18-29 years with Graves' ophthalmopathy. Material for sequencing was blood. The CDR3: CASSPRTSGISAYNEQFF. The nucleotide sequence is TGTGCCAGCAGCCCTCGGACTAGCGGGATTTCTGCCTACAATGAGCAGTTCTTC.